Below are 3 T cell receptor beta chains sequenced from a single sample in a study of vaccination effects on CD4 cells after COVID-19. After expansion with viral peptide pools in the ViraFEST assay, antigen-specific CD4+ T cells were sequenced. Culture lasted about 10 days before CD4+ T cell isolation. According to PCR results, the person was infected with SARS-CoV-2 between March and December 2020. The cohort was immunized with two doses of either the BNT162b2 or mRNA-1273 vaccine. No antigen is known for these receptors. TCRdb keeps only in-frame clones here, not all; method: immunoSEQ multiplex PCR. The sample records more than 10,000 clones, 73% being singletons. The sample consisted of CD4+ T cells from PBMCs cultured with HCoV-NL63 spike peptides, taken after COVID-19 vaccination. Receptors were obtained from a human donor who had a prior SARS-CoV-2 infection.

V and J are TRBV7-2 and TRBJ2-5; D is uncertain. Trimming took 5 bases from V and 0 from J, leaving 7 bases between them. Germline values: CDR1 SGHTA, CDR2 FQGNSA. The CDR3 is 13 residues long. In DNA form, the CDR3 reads TGTGCCAGCAGCCTAATGTACCAAGAGACCCAGTACTTC. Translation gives CASSLMYQETQYF.

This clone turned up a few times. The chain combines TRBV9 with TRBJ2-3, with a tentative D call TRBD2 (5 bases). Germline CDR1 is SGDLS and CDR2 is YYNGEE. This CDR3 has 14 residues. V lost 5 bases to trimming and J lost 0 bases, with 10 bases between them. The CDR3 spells CASSVGGSTDTQYF. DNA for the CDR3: TGTGCCAGCAGTGTCGGCGGGAGCACAGATACGCAGTATTTT.

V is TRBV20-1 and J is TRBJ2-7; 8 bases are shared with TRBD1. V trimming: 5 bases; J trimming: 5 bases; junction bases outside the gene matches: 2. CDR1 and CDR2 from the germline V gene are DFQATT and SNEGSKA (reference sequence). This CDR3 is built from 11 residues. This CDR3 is CSAATGDEQYF. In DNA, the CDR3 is TGCAGTGCTGCGACAGGGGACGAGCAGTACTTC.